Listed here are 9 T cell receptor beta chains from one sample, sequenced in a study of blood T cell repertoires in COVID-19. Assay used: immunoSEQ multiplex PCR; TCRdb lists only in-frame clones, some missing. The sample has hundreds of thousands of clones; around 86% are singletons. The sequenced sample was PBMCs or T cells enriched from blood (not recorded which). The receptors derive from a woman aged 45-59 years who had recovered from COVID-19.

This rearrangement joins TRBV5-1 to TRBJ2-1, with TRBD2 identical over 9 bases. V was pared by 3 bases and J by 8 bases, with 15 bases of the junction left unmatched. In germline, CDR1 is SGHRS, CDR2 YFSETQ. CDR3 length: 17 amino acids. The CDR3 sequence: CASSSVGLAGYLDEQFF. The CDR3 DNA reads TGCGCCAGCAGCTCAGTCGGCCTAGCGGGATATCTCGATGAGCAGTTCTTC.

This chain connects TRBV21-1 to TRBJ2-7; TRBD2 is the table's D call and was not checked against the DNA. TRBV21-1 is assigned pseudogene status. This CDR3 is 14 amino acids long. The CDR3 DNA reads TGTGCCAGCAGGATGGACTCTTCGGACTACGAGCAGTACTTC. Encoded protein: CASRMDSSDYEQYF.

This sequence joins TRBV24-1 and TRBJ1-2, with a tentative D call TRBD1 (6 bases). With 10 bases removed from V and 4 bases from J, the gap between germline ends came to 24 bases. The CDR3 is made up of 16 amino acids. The germline CDR1 and CDR2 sequences are KGHDR and SFDVKD. CDR3 in amino acids: CATIPLPDRELYGYTF. CDR3 in DNA: TGTGCCACTATACCCCTCCCGGACAGAGAGCTCTATGGCTACACCTTC.

The genes are TRBV11-2 and TRBJ2-3, with 9 nucleotides matching TRBD2. Germline V lookup: CDR1 SGHAT, CDR2 FQNNGV. The CDR3 covers 18 residues. Losses at the gene ends were 3 bases for V and 5 bases for J; bases not matched to a gene: 15. Written as DNA, the CDR3 is TGTGCCAGCAGCTTGGGCCGTTGGGGGTTAGCGGGGGAAGATACGCAGTATTTT. It specifies CASSLGRWGLAGEDTQYF.

V is TRBV6-5 and J is TRBJ2-7; 10 bases fit TRBD1. Germline values: CDR1 MNHEY, CDR2 SVGAGI. Germline trimming cut 2 bases from V and 4 bases from J; bases unmatched to any gene: 2. The CDR3 covers 14 residues. The CDR3 DNA is TGTGCCAGCAGTTACGGACAGGGGGTATACGAGCAGTACTTC. It encodes CASSYGQGVYEQYF.

The chain links TRBV19 to TRBJ2-2; 7 positions match TRBD1. Trimming took 7 bases from V and 13 from J; bases not matched to a gene: 18. The CDR3 has 15 amino acids. The germline V gene encodes CDR1 LNHDA and CDR2 SQIVND (reference sequence). The CDR3 loop is CASTPRQGGWASLFF. The CDR3 DNA is TGTGCCAGTACCCCTAGACAGGGCGGATGGGCCTCGCTGTTTTTT.

The sample holds one count of this clone. A junction boundary mismatches the germline segment, possibly from a read error. The V gene is TRBV10-3, the J gene TRBJ2-5; the D gene is possibly TRBD1 (5 bases). Looked up from germline, CDR1 is ENHRY and CDR2 is SYGVKD. The CDR3 is made up of 18 amino acids. The CDR3 reads CAISAPQPLSWGKETQYF. CDR3 in DNA: TGTGCCATAAGTGCCCCGCAGCCCTTATCATGGGGCAAAGAGACCCAGTACTTC.

Here the CDR3 reads CASSGGQAIMNTEAFF. The CDR3 nucleotides are TGTGCCAGCAGCGGGGGACAGGCGATCATGAACACTGAAGCTTTCTTT. The chain is built from TRBV7-9 and TRBJ1-1; TRBD1 matches at 8 bases. This CDR3 contains 16 residues. The V and J ends lost 5 bases and 0 bases, in that order; junction bases with no gene match: 8. The germline CDR1 and CDR2 sequences are SEHNR and FQNEAQ (reference sequence).

This chain connects TRBV5-1 to TRBJ1-5; D is perhaps TRBD1 (6 bases). The germline V gene has CDR1 SGHRS and CDR2 YFSETQ. Trimming left V 0 bases short and J 7 bases short, with 8 bases between. The CDR3 spans 13 residues. The CDR3 nucleotides are TGCGCCAGCAGCTTGGGGGGGCGGCAGCCCCAGCATTTT. This encodes CASSLGGRQPQHF. Based on the CDR3 plus reference TRBV5-1 and TRBJ1-5, the full variable domain is KAGVTQTPRYLIKTRGQQVTLSCSPISGHRSVSWYQQTPGQGLQFLFEYFSETQRNKGNFPGRFSGRQFSNSRSEMNVSTLELGDSALYLCASSLGGRQPQHFGDGTRLSIL.